This T cell receptor beta chain was recorded in a study of T cells in Graves' hyperthyroidism and ophthalmopathy. With V trimmed by 7 bases and J by 3 bases, 10 bases remained unmatched. CDR3 size: 14 residues. Germline assignment: CDR1 SGHDT and CDR2 YYEEEE. Uncontrolled infection, other autoimmune disease, pregnancy or lactation disqualified patients from enrolment. Orbital computed tomography and thyroid ultrasound, together with serum TRAb and thyroxine and clinical symptoms, were used for diagnoses. Amplified TCR beta CDR3 regions came from RNA transcripts. The HTBI primer set drove a first-round RT-PCR of the TCR CDR3. TCRdb processed the multiplex PCR reads anew with MiXCR; each CDR3 protein has one entry. The sample shows roughly 720,000 distinct CDR3 sequences, 15% to 20% of them seen only once. About this clonotype itself: Its target is unknown.

The study, taken as a whole, reports: Before onset, by a median of around 6.4 months, the model predicted ophthalmopathy.

Sequencing was performed on blood. The chain is built from TRBV5-6 and TRBJ2-7, with TRBD1 matching 7 bases. This sequence originates from a middle-aged man with Graves' hyperthyroidism. CDR3 nucleotides: TGTGCCAGCGCCCCTCTGGGACAGTACTACGAGCAGTACTTC. Protein product: CASAPLGQYYEQYF.